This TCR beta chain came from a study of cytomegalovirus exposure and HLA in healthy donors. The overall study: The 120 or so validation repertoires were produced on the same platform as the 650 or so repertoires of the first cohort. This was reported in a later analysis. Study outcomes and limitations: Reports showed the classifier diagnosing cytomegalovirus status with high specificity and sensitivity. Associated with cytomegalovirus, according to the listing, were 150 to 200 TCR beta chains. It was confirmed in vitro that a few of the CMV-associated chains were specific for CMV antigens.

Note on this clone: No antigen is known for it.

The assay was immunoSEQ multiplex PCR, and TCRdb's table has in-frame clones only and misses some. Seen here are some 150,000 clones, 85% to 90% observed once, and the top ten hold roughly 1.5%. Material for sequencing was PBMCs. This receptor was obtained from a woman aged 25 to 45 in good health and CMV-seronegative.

This CDR3 reads CASSSLDDSSYEQYF. The CDR3 DNA is TGTGCCAGCAGTTCTTTGGACGACAGCTCCTACGAGCAGTACTTC. The rearrangement links TRBV6-5 to TRBJ2-7, with D tentatively TRBD1 (5 bases). The CDR3 loop spans 15 amino acids. Germline-derived CDR1 and CDR2 are MNHEY and SVGAGI. The ends were cut back, 4 bases at V and 0 bases at J, with 13 bases in the middle.